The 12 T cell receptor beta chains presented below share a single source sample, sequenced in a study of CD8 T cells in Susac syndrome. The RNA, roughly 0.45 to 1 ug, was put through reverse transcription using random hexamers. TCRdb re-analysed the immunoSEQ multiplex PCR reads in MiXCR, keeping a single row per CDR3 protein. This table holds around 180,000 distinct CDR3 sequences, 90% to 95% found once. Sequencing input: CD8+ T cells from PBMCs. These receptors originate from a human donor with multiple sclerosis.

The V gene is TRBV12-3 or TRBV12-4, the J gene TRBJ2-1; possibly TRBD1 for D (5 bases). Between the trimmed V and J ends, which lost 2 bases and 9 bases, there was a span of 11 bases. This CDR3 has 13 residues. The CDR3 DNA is TGTGCCAGCAGTTTATCAATTAGGGGTGAGCAGTTCTTC. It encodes CASSLSIRGEQFF.

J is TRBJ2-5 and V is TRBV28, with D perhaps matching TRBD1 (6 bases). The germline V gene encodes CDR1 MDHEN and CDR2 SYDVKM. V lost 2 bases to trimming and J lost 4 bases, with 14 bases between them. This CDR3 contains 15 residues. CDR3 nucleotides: TGTGCCAGCAGTTTACAGGGGCGATCCGCAGAGACCCAGTACTTC. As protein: CASSLQGRSAETQYF.

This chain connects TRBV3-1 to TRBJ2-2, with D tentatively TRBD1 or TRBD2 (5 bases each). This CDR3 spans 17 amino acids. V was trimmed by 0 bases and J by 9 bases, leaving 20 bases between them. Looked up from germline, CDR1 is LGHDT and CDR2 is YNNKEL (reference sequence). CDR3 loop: CASSQEWQGEVRRELFF. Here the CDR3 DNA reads TGTGCCAGCAGCCAAGAATGGCAGGGAGAAGTCCGGAGGGAGCTGTTTTTT.

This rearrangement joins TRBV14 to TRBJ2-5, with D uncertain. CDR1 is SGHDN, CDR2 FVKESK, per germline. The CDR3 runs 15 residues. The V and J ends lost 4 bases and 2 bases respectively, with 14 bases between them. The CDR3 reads CASSPDSTSQETQYF. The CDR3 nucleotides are TGTGCCAGCAGCCCAGACTCGACCTCACAAGAGACCCAGTACTTC.

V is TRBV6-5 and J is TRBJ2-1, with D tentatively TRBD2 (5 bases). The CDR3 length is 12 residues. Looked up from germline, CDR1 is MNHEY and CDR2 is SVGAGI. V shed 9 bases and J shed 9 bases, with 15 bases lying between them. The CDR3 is CASSPGRFEQFF. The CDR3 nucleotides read TGTGCCAGTTCTCCGGGAAGGTTTGAGCAGTTCTTC.

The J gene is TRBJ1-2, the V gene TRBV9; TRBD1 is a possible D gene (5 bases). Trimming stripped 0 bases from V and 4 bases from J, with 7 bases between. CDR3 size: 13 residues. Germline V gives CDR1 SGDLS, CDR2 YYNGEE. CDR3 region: CASSVGDFYGYTF. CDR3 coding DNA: TGTGCCAGCAGCGTAGGGGACTTCTATGGCTACACCTTC.

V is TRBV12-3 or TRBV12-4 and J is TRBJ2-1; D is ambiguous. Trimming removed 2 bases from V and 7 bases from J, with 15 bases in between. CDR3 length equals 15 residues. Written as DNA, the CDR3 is TGTGCCAGCAGTTTAAGTCCCCAGCGAGAGAATGAGCAGTTCTTC. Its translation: CASSLSPQRENEQFF.

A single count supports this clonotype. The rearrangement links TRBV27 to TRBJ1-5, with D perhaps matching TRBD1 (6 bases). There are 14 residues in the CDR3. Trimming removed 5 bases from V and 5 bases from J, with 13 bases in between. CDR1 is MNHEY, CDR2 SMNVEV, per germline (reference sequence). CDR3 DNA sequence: TGTGCCAGCAGTCCCCTCGGGGGCTATCAGCCCCAGCATTTT. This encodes CASSPLGGYQPQHF.

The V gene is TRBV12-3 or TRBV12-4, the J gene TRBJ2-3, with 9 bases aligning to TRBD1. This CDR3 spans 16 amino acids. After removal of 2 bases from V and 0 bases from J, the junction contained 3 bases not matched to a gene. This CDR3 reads CASSLRGTGSTDTQYF. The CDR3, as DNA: TGTGCCAGCAGTTTACGTGGGACAGGGAGCACAGATACGCAGTATTTT.

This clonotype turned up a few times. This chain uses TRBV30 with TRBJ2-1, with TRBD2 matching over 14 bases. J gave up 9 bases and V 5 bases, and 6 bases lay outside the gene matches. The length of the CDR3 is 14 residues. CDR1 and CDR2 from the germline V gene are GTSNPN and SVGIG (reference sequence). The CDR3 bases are TGTGCCTGGGCCGGGACTAGCGGGAGTGGTGAGCAGTTCTTC. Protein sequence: CAWAGTSGSGEQFF.

For the CDR3, the DNA is TGCGCCAGCAGCCAAGTTCAAGGCACTGAAGCTTTCTTT. It is translated as CASSQVQGTEAFF. The rearrangement uses TRBV4-1 and TRBJ1-1; no firm D call. Germline V gene data show CDR1 as MGHRA and CDR2 as YSYEKL. Trimming shortened V by 1 base and J by 4 bases, and 7 bases separated the two germline ends. This CDR3 is 13 amino acids long.

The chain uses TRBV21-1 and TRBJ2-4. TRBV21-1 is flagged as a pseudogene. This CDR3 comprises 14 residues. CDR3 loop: CASSTTPAKNIQYF. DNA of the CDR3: TGTGCCAGCAGCACCACACCGGCCAAAAACATTCAGTACTTC.